This T cell receptor beta chain was profiled in a study of T cell clusters in autoimmune cytopenias. Study as a whole: The mean age of healthy donor controls was 56 years, the median about 58 years. Study findings and constraints: Healthy donors had about 3-fold more exclusive TRB clusters than active autoimmune hepatitis patients.

Some 38,000 genome equivalents of blood DNA were amplified for TRB. Multiplex touch-down PCR amplified TRB using TRB-A and TRB-B pools in one tube. TCRdb re-called the multiplex PCR reads, yielding one record per CDR3 amino acid sequence without DNA. This sample's clone table lists about 7,000 distinct CDR3 sequences. Worth noting for this clonotype: Its matching antigen is unknown.

These data are also associated with another study on T cell repertoires in aging, cancer and after chemotherapy. That report notes: In cancer patients, declining TCR diversity with age involved lost richness and lost evenness.

Sequencing was performed on peripheral blood. This TCR derives from a human donor in good health.

The CDR3 reads CAYREGGINYGYTF. This chain links TRBV6-1 with TRBJ1-2. This CDR3 has 14 residues. Germline V gene data show CDR1 as MNHNS and CDR2 as SASEGT.